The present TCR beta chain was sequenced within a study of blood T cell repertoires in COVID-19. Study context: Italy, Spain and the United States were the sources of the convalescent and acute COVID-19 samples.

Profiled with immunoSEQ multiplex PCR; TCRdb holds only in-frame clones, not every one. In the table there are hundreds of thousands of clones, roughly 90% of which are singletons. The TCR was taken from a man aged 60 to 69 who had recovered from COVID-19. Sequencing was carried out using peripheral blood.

This CDR3 is CATSDGEGVGYTF. CDR3 nucleotide sequence: TGTGCCACCAGTGATGGGGAGGGGGTCGGCTACACCTTC. This chain links TRBV24-1 with TRBJ1-2, with TRBD1 as a possible D gene (6 bases). V dropped 3 bases and J dropped 8 bases, with 12 bases sitting between them. The germline V gene encodes CDR1 KGHDR and CDR2 SFDVKD. CDR3 length equals 13 residues.